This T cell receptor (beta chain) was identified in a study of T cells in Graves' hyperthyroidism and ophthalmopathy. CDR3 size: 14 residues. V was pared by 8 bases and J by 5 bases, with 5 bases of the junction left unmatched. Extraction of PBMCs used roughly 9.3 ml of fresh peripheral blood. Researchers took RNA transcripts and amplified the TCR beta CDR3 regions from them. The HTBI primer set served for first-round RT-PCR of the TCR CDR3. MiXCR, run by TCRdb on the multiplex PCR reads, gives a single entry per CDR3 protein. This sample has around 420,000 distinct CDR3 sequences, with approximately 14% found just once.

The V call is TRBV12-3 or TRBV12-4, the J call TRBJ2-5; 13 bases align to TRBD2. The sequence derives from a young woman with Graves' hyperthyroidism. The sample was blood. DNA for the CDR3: TGTGCCAGCCGGACTAGCGGGGGTTCCGAGACCCAGTACTTC. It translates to CASRTSGGSETQYF.